A single sample gave rise to the 5 T cell receptor beta chains below, sequenced in a study of T cells after yellow fever vaccination. TCRdb used MiXCR to reprocess the 5' RACE reads, holding one entry per CDR3 protein. The top ten hold more than 35% of the sample, which has about 68,000 distinct CDR3 sequences, approximately 7% seen once. The source was CD8+ T cells sorted from PBMCs, collected around 45 days after the first yellow fever vaccination. The origin of the receptors is a man aged 18-30 years who received the YFV17D yellow fever vaccine.

This clonotype turned up a few times. This chain joins TRBV9 and TRBJ2-3, with D tentatively TRBD1 or TRBD2 (7 bases each). This CDR3 comprises 15 residues. Germline loops: CDR1 SGDLS, CDR2 YYNGEE. V lost 7 bases, J lost 1 base, and 16 bases lay in between. CDR3 loop: CASGPSGGGTDTQYF. CDR3 DNA sequence: TGTGCCAGCGGCCCCTCAGGGGGGGGCACAGATACGCAGTATTTT.

This clonotype was picked up a small number of times. The gene calls are TRBV12-3 or TRBV12-4 and TRBJ2-1, with TRBD1 as a possible D gene (5 bases). CDR3 size: 15 residues. The V gene lost 3 bases and the J gene lost 4 bases, with 13 bases spanning the gap. The CDR3 loop reads CASSFGHRVYNEQFF. In nucleotides, the CDR3 is TGTGCCAGCAGTTTCGGACACAGAGTTTACAATGAGCAGTTCTTC.

This clonotype was counted ten times or more. The chain employs TRBV11-1 and TRBJ1-5; perhaps TRBD1 as D (5 bases). The CDR3 has 17 residues. With 5 bases removed from V and 1 base from J, the gap between germline ends came to 18 bases. Germline CDR1 and CDR2: SGHAT and FQDESV (reference sequence). In DNA, the CDR3 is TGTGCCAGCAGCCAGGCGGAGGGGATGAACAGCAATCAGCCCCAGCATTTT. Its protein product is CASSQAEGMNSNQPQHF.

The V and J genes are TRBV5-1 and TRBJ1-5; D call uncertain. Germline CDR1 reads SGHRS; CDR2 reads YFSETQ. V was pared by 2 bases and J by 5 bases, with 8 bases between. CDR3 length equals 13 residues. The CDR3 nucleotides read TGCGCCAGCAGCTTAAACACGCATCAGCCCCAGCATTTT. Translated: CASSLNTHQPQHF.

The table lists this clonotype with a few counts. J is TRBJ1-1 and V is TRBV29-1; 8 bases align to TRBD1. Per the germline V gene, CDR1 is SQVTM and CDR2 is ANQGSEA. Trimming at V came to 4 bases and at J to 12 bases, leaving 10 bases not matched to a gene. The CDR3 has 12 amino acids. The CDR3 sequence: CSVGRQGAWTFF. The DNA for the CDR3 is TGCAGCGTTGGAAGGCAGGGGGCATGGACTTTCTTT.